Each of the 26 T cell receptor beta chains below was sequenced from the same sample in a study of radiation and T cells in renal cell carcinoma. Regarding time point: blood 2 weeks post-SBRT. Treatment specified: 15 Gy SBRT to primary tumor, nephrectomy 4 weeks later. Generated by immunoSEQ multiplex PCR, the TCRdb table keeps only in-frame clones and is missing some. The sample shows 150,000 or so clones, about 87% of them seen only once. Sample: blood, taken from a patient whose treatment included radiotherapy and nephrectomy. Source of these receptors: a woman aged 45 to 65 with renal cell carcinoma.

The V gene is TRBV4-3, the J gene TRBJ1-6; tentatively, D is TRBD1 (5 bases). The ends were cut back, 0 bases at V and 10 bases at J, with 13 bases in the middle. This CDR3 has 15 residues. CDR1 and CDR2 from the germline V gene are LGHNA and YSLEER. CDR3 in DNA: TGCGCCAGCAGCCAAGATTGGGGCAGAGCCTCACCCCTCCACTTT. Residues: CASSQDWGRASPLHF.

This sequence joins TRBV19 and TRBJ1-2; D gene uncertain. The CDR3 runs to 12 residues. CDR1 is LNHDA and CDR2 is SQIVND in the germline V gene (reference sequence). V shed 2 bases and J shed 6 bases, with 7 bases lying between them. CDR3 coding DNA: TGTGCCAGTAGTATAAGGCAGGATGGCTACACCTTC. Protein sequence: CASSIRQDGYTF. The entire variable domain, with the rest obtained from reference TRBV19 and TRBJ1-2, is as follows: DGGITQSPKYLFRKEGQNVTLSCEQNLNHDAMYWYRQDPGQGLRLIYYSQIVNDFQKGDIAEGYSVSREKKESFPLTVTSAQKNPTAFYLCASSIRQDGYTFGSGTRLTVV.

The gene calls are TRBV7-2 and TRBJ2-5; a weak D match, TRBD1 (5 bases). Germline V lookup: CDR1 SGHTA, CDR2 FQGNSA. CDR3 length: 16 residues. Trimming removed 1 base from V and 5 bases from J, with 17 bases in between. The chain's CDR3 is CASSLDPGIRSETQYF. The CDR3 nucleotides read TGTGCCAGCAGCTTAGATCCAGGGATAAGATCGGAGACCCAGTACTTC.

V and J are TRBV19 and TRBJ1-5, with TRBD1 matching over 8 bases. Unmatched junction bases numbered 6, after V lost 5 bases and J lost 6 bases. The CDR3 loop spans 14 amino acids. Germline CDR1 LNHDA, CDR2 SQIVND (reference sequence). This CDR3 reads CASSGQGAGQPQHF. The CDR3, as DNA: TGTGCCAGTAGTGGGCAGGGGGCTGGTCAGCCCCAGCATTTT.

This chain uses TRBV2 with TRBJ1-2; D is unclear. V lost 2 bases and J 0 bases, leaving 10 bases between the germline ends. Germline CDR1 is SNHLY and CDR2 is FYNNEI. This CDR3 is built from 15 residues. The CDR3, as DNA: TGTGCCAGCAGTGAACTTATAACAGCTAACTATGGCTACACCTTC. Its protein product is CASSELITANYGYTF.

This clone was counted once. One junction end disagrees with the germline gene, perhaps due to a read error. The chain is built from TRBV7-9 and TRBJ2-1; 9 nucleotides match TRBD2. Germline CDR1 is SEHNR and CDR2 is FQNEAQ (reference sequence). The CDR3 extends over 15 amino acids. The CDR3 DNA is TGTGCCAGCAGCCTAGCGGCGGGGGGGATCAATGAGCAGTTCTTC. This encodes CASSLAAGGINEQFF.

The V and J genes are TRBV18 and TRBJ1-5; D remains ambiguous. The CDR3 is made up of 14 amino acids. Trimming pared 2 bases from V and 7 bases from J, leaving 12 bases between. Germline values: CDR1 KGHSH, CDR2 LQKENI. CDR3 coding DNA: TGTGCCAGCTCACCAGAAAGATTCGCGCAGCCCCAGCATTTT. It yields the protein CASSPERFAQPQHF.

V usage is TRBV13 and J usage is TRBJ2-1; D remains unclear. CDR3 size: 13 residues. The V gene lost 0 bases and the J gene lost 6 bases, with 6 bases spanning the gap. Germline V gene lookup returns CDR1 PRHDT and CDR2 FYEKMQ (reference sequence). The CDR3 coding sequence is TGTGCCAGCAGCTTAGGGAGATCCAATGAGCAGTTCTTC. It codes for CASSLGRSNEQFF.

This clone has just one count. V gene TRBV4-3 combines with J gene TRBJ2-2; TRBD2 aligns across 10 bases. The CDR3 spans 16 residues. V lost 1 base and J lost 7; bases outside the gene matches: 6. Germline V gives CDR1 LGHNA, CDR2 YSLEER. In DNA form, the CDR3 reads TGCGCCAGCAGCCAAGCGGCAAGCGGGGGGGGCGGGGAGCTGTTTTTT. Protein: CASSQAASGGGGELFF.

In its sample, this clone was seen once. The chain links TRBV4-1 to TRBJ1-1; D gene unclear. The CDR3 has 13 amino acids. Trimming took 0 bases from V and 11 from J, leaving 13 bases between them. The germline gives CDR1 MGHRA, CDR2 YSYEKL. The CDR3 sequence: CASSQDVDLGAFF. The DNA of the CDR3 is TGCGCCAGCAGCCAAGATGTGGACTTAGGGGCTTTCTTT.

The chain joins TRBV7-9 to TRBJ2-2, with D possibly TRBD2 on 5 matching bases. CDR3 length: 16 amino acids. Germline lookup yields CDR1 SEHNR and CDR2 FQNEAQ (reference sequence). Trimming shortened V by 0 bases and J by 1 base, and 9 bases separated the two germline ends. The CDR3: CASSLARAGNTGELFF. The CDR3 DNA reads as TGTGCCAGCAGCTTAGCGCGGGCAGGGAACACCGGGGAGCTGTTTTTT. Full variable domain (missing parts from reference TRBV7-9 and TRBJ2-2): DTGVSQNPRHKITKRGQNVTFRCDPISEHNRLYWYRQTLGQGPEFLTYFQNEAQLEKSRLLSDRFSAERPKGSFSTLEIQRTEQGDSAMYLCASSLARAGNTGELFFGEGSRLTVL.

The chain uses TRBV5-1 and TRBJ2-6; 10 bases align to TRBD2. The CDR3 runs to 16 residues. Unmatched junction bases numbered 1, after V lost 4 bases and J lost 0 bases. Germline lookup yields CDR1 SGHRS and CDR2 YFSETQ. The CDR3 region has the DNA TGCGCCAGCAGCACTAGCGGGGACTCTGGGGCCAACGTCCTGACTTTC. Residues: CASSTSGDSGANVLTF.

J is TRBJ2-7 and V is TRBV9, with D possibly being TRBD1 (5 bases). Trimming stripped 0 bases from V and 2 bases from J, with 9 bases between. Germline V gives CDR1 SGDLS, CDR2 YYNGEE. The CDR3 length is 14 residues. CDR3 DNA sequence: TGTGCCAGCAGCGTAGGGGGCCAACCCTACGAGCAGTACTTC. This translates into CASSVGGQPYEQYF.

The chain recombines TRBV6-5 with TRBJ2-7, with 10 positions matching TRBD1. The CDR3 covers 15 residues. V lost 5 bases, J lost 1 base, and 5 bases stayed unmatched. Germline values: CDR1 MNHEY, CDR2 SVGAGI. In DNA form, the CDR3 reads TGTGCCAGCAGTCCTCCGGGACAGGGGTCCTACGAGCAGTACTTC. It is translated as CASSPPGQGSYEQYF.

CDR3 sequence reads: CSARQGEKLFF. The CDR3 DNA sequence: TGCAGTGCTAGGCAGGGCGAAAAACTGTTTTTT. This chain links TRBV20-1 with TRBJ1-4; D possibly corresponds to TRBD1 (5 bases). The germline V gene has CDR1 DFQATT and CDR2 SNEGSKA (reference sequence). V lost 3 bases and J 8 bases, leaving 7 bases between the germline ends. CDR3 size: 11 residues.

The chain combines TRBV11-2 with TRBJ2-7; TRBD1 matches 9 bases. After removal of 5 bases from V and 5 bases from J, the junction contained 7 bases not matched to a gene. This CDR3 contains 14 residues. Germline values: CDR1 SGHAT, CDR2 FQNNGV. The CDR3 here is CASSRDRVGHEQYF. The CDR3 nucleotides are TGTGCCAGCAGCCGGGACAGGGTCGGCCACGAGCAGTACTTC.

V usage is TRBV5-1 and J usage is TRBJ1-6; TRBD1 matches 9 bases. V lost 0 bases, J lost 0 bases, and 4 bases stayed unmatched. Germline CDR1 is SGHRS and CDR2 is YFSETQ. The CDR3 has 18 amino acids. In DNA, the CDR3 is TGCGCCAGCAGCTTGGCCGGGACAGGGAGCTCCTATAATTCACCCCTCCACTTT. Amino acids: CASSLAGTGSSYNSPLHF. The full variable domain, in which reference TRBV5-1 and TRBJ1-6 provide the parts outside the CDR3, is KAGVTQTPRYLIKTRGQQVTLSCSPISGHRSVSWYQQTPGQGLQFLFEYFSETQRNKGNFPGRFSGRQFSNSRSEMNVSTLELGDSALYLCASSLAGTGSSYNSPLHFGNGTRLTVT.

A single count supports this clone. V gene TRBV9 combines with J gene TRBJ1-5; no clear D. CDR3 size: 15 residues. With 5 bases removed from V and 5 bases from J, the gap between germline ends came to 17 bases. The V gene's germline CDR1 is SGDLS and CDR2 YYNGEE. The CDR3 coding sequence is TGTGCCAGCAGTCAAATGGGCGATCGAGATCAGCCCCAGCATTTT. This gives the protein CASSQMGDRDQPQHF.

The J gene is TRBJ2-3, the V gene TRBV9; D unresolved. V was trimmed by 0 bases and J by 0 bases, leaving 5 bases between them. This CDR3 contains 14 residues. The germline V gene encodes CDR1 SGDLS and CDR2 YYNGEE. The CDR3 sequence: CASSVVGSTDTQYF. For the CDR3, the DNA is TGTGCCAGCAGCGTAGTGGGGAGCACAGATACGCAGTATTTT. The full variable domain, completed using reference TRBV9 and TRBJ2-3, is DSGVTQTPKHLITATGQRVTLRCSPRSGDLSVYWYQQSLDQGLQFLIQYYNGEERAKGNILERFSAQQFPDLHSELNLSSLELGDSALYFCASSVVGSTDTQYFGPGTRLTVL.

This clone appeared once. The J gene is TRBJ2-3, the V gene TRBV7-9; no definite D call. CDR1 is SEHNR and CDR2 is FQNEAQ in the germline V gene (reference sequence). The CDR3 has 12 residues. Deletions cut 5 bases from V and 6 bases from J, with 9 bases between. The CDR3 sequence is CASSLRTDTQYF. The CDR3 region has the DNA TGTGCCAGCAGCCTCAGGACGGATACGCAGTATTTT.

This clone was counted between two and nine times. The chain has TRBV6-1 and TRBJ1-2; D gene ambiguous. The CDR3 consists of 13 residues. Trimming left V 3 bases short and J 7 bases short, with 12 bases between. CDR1 MNHNS and CDR2 SASEGT come from the germline V gene. DNA for the CDR3: TGTGCCAGCAGTGAGAAGGGAAGGGTTGGCTACACCTTC. It yields the protein CASSEKGRVGYTF.

The J gene is TRBJ2-7, the V gene TRBV6-1; a weak D match, TRBD1 (5 bases). V dropped 4 bases and J dropped 2 bases, with 12 bases sitting between them. The germline V gene has CDR1 MNHNS and CDR2 SASEGT. The CDR3 runs 14 residues. In nucleotides, the CDR3 is TGTGCCAGCAGTGCGGCAGGGCCCCCCTACGAGCAGTACTTC. It specifies CASSAAGPPYEQYF.

This clone was observed a single time. One junction end disagrees with the germline gene, perhaps due to a read error. This chain links TRBV7-7 with TRBJ2-1; D is unclear. Germline V CDR1 and CDR2: SSHAT, FNYEAQ (reference sequence). The CDR3 is 15 amino acids. The CDR3 nucleotides are TGTGCTAGCAGCTTAGCTTATGGTAGAGGCAATGAGCAGTTCTTC. Amino acids: CASSLAYGRGNEQFF.

The chain employs TRBV5-6 and TRBJ2-6; D is ambiguous. CDR1 is SGHDT and CDR2 is YYEEEE in the germline V gene. Between the trimmed V and J ends, which lost 5 bases and 0 bases, there was a span of 9 bases. The CDR3 runs to 15 residues. CDR3 region: CASRVRSSGANVLTF. In nucleotides, the CDR3 is TGTGCCAGCAGAGTAAGAAGCTCTGGGGCCAACGTCCTGACTTTC.

The V call is TRBV6-5, the J call TRBJ2-7, with D possibly TRBD1 on 5 matching bases. Per germline, CDR1 MNHEY and CDR2 SVGAGI. This CDR3 is built from 14 residues. Deletions cut 6 bases from V and 4 bases from J, with 16 bases between. Written as DNA, the CDR3 is TGTGCCAGCAGCCCCTTAGGGGCTGCTTACGAGCAGTACTTC. Protein sequence: CASSPLGAAYEQYF.

The J gene is TRBJ1-1, the V gene TRBV6-5; D remains ambiguous. The CDR3 extends over 11 amino acids. CDR1 is MNHEY and CDR2 is SVGAGI in the germline V gene. The V end was cut by 10 bases, the J end by 0 bases, with 6 bases between. The CDR3 here is CATQMNTEAFF. CDR3 nucleotide sequence: TGTGCCACCCAGATGAACACTGAAGCTTTCTTT.